What follows are 15 T cell receptor beta chains derived from one specimen sequenced in a study of blood T cell repertoires in COVID-19. Sequencing used immunoSEQ multiplex PCR; TCRdb keeps in-frame clones, though not all of them. The top ten clones hold about a fifth of a sample with roughly 170,000 clones, 85% to 90% of them seen once. The sequenced material came from peripheral blood. The receptor set was obtained from a man in his 70s with active or convalescent COVID-19.

The chain combines TRBV4-3 with TRBJ1-6; 7 bases match TRBD1. V dropped 3 bases and J dropped 10; count of bases not matched to a gene: 12. Looked up from germline, CDR1 is LGHNA and CDR2 is YSLEER. This CDR3 spans 16 amino acids. The CDR3 reads CASSQGGGGLGSPLHF. For the CDR3, the DNA is TGCGCCAGCAGCCAGGGAGGAGGGGGCCTTGGATCACCCCTCCACTTT.

The chain has TRBV5-8 and TRBJ2-4; D might be TRBD1 (6 bases). The CDR3 contains 16 residues. Germline V gives CDR1 SGHTS, CDR2 YDEGEE. V gave up 6 bases and J gave up 0 bases, with 16 bases separating them. CDR3 nucleotides: TGTGCCAGCACCCCTGGGACACGATTAGCCAAAAACATTCAGTACTTC. Translating it yields CASTPGTRLAKNIQYF.

CDR3 in DNA: TGTGCCAGCAGCTTAGCTGTCGGCAGGGGAGACGAGCAGTACTTC. Amino acids: CASSLAVGRGDEQYF. The rearrangement uses TRBV7-8 and TRBJ2-7; D is possibly TRBD1 (6 bases). The CDR3 runs to 15 residues. V was cut by 0 bases and J by 5 bases, with 14 bases left in between. Germline CDR1 reads SGHVS; CDR2 reads FQNEAQ.

This clone has a single count. The genes are TRBV11-3 and TRBJ2-4; a possible D gene is TRBD2 (5 bases). The germline V gene encodes CDR1 SGHNT and CDR2 YENEEA. CDR3 length equals 14 residues. Trimming took 0 bases from V and 3 from J, leaving 6 bases between them. The CDR3 sequence is CASSLEGSKNIQYF. The CDR3 DNA sequence: TGTGCCAGCAGCTTAGAAGGGAGCAAAAACATTCAGTACTTC.

The chain uses TRBV7-2 and TRBJ1-6; TRBD1 aligns across 7 bases. This CDR3 comprises 15 residues. V shed 4 bases, J shed 10 bases, and the junction held 10 bases outside the gene matches. The V gene's germline CDR1 is SGHTA and CDR2 FQGNSA. CDR3: CASSSDQGVGSPLHF. CDR3 DNA: TGTGCCAGCAGCTCGGACCAGGGGGTAGGCTCACCCCTCCACTTT.

This chain links TRBV5-4 with TRBJ1-6; D remains unclear. CDR3 size: 15 residues. V was trimmed by 2 bases and J by 1 base, leaving 7 bases between them. The V gene's germline CDR1 is SGHNT and CDR2 YYREEE (reference sequence). CDR3 DNA sequence: TGTGCCAGCAGCTTTGCCGGGTCCTATAATTCACCCCTCCACTTT. Translated, it gives CASSFAGSYNSPLHF. The full variable domain, with the rest looked up from reference TRBV5-4 and TRBJ1-6, is ETGVTQSPTHLIKTRGQQVTLRCSSQSGHNTVSWYQQALGQGPQFIFQYYREEENGRGNFPPRFSGLQFPNYSSELNVNALELDDSALYLCASSFAGSYNSPLHFGNGTRLTVT.

The chain couples TRBV5-1 to TRBJ1-2, with 9 bases aligning to TRBD1. There are 14 residues in the CDR3. In germline, CDR1 is SGHRS, CDR2 YFSETQ. V trimming: 2 bases; J trimming: 7 bases; junction bases outside the gene matches: 6. CDR3 coding DNA: TGCGCCAGCAGCTTTGGGACAGGGATAACTGGCTACACCTTC. It specifies CASSFGTGITGYTF.

This sequence joins TRBV7-2 and TRBJ2-5, with a tentative D call TRBD2 (6 bases). V lost 4 bases and J lost 5, with 26 bases in between. Germline V gene data show CDR1 as SGHTA and CDR2 as FQGNSA. This CDR3 spans 18 amino acids. The CDR3 loop is CASSSQKFSGTGRETQYF. CDR3 DNA sequence: TGTGCCAGCAGCTCTCAAAAATTCTCCGGGACGGGGAGGGAGACCCAGTACTTC. The full variable domain, with the rest looked up from reference TRBV7-2 and TRBJ2-5, is GAGVSQSPSNKVTEKGKDVELRCDPISGHTALYWYRQSLGQGLEFLIYFQGNSAPDKSGLPSDRFSAERTGGSVSTLTIQRTQQEDSAVYLCASSSQKFSGTGRETQYFGPGTRLLVL.

J is TRBJ1-1 and V is TRBV6-5, with D possibly TRBD1 on 6 matching bases. This CDR3 has 14 amino acids. V lost 6 bases to trimming and J lost 1 base, with 12 bases between them. The germline V gene encodes CDR1 MNHEY and CDR2 SVGAGI. This chain's CDR3 is CASSLRGRNTEAFF. The CDR3 DNA follows: TGTGCCAGCAGCCTCAGGGGTAGGAACACTGAAGCTTTCTTT.

The V and J genes are TRBV27 and TRBJ1-2, with 10 positions matching TRBD1. J was trimmed by 8 bases and V by 5 bases; bases with no gene match: 8. Germline V gene data show CDR1 as MNHEY and CDR2 as SMNVEV (reference sequence). CDR3 length: 14 residues. The chain's CDR3 is CASSNDRGLRGYTF. Written as DNA, the CDR3 is TGTGCCAGCAGTAACGACAGGGGGCTAAGGGGCTACACCTTC.

The CDR3 here is CSVTGTGIPDTQYF. The CDR3 DNA follows: TGCAGCGTAACCGGGACAGGGATTCCAGATACGCAGTATTTT. The V call is TRBV29-1, the J call TRBJ2-3; 9 bases fit TRBD1. CDR3 length equals 14 residues. Germline V gene sequence: CDR1 SQVTM, CDR2 ANQGSEA. V was clipped by 6 bases and J by 4 bases; unmatched bases: 8.

The rearrangement uses TRBV11-3 and TRBJ1-6; D unclear. CDR3 length equals 14 residues. Germline CDR1 SGHNT, CDR2 YENEEA. V lost 1 base to trimming and J lost 7 bases, with 8 bases between them. The CDR3 reads CASSLGSVNSPLHF. The DNA for the CDR3 is TGTGCCAGCAGCTTAGGATCAGTGAATTCACCCCTCCACTTT.

The J gene is TRBJ2-3, the V gene TRBV11-2; TRBD2 agrees at 14 bases. The CDR3 consists of 17 residues. Germline V gene data show CDR1 as SGHAT and CDR2 as FQNNGV. J was trimmed by 11 bases and V by 5 bases; bases with no gene match: 15. The CDR3: CASSRQRTSGRIVGQYF. CDR3 nucleotide sequence: TGTGCCAGCAGCCGGCAAAGGACTAGCGGGAGGATCGTGGGGCAGTATTTT.

The chain carries TRBV7-2 and TRBJ2-2; the match to TRBD2 covers 13 bases. Germline CDR1 SGHTA, CDR2 FQGNSA. CDR3 length: 16 residues. J was trimmed by 7 bases and V by 5 bases; bases with no gene match: 7. CDR3 loop: CASSIGTSGKVGELFF. CDR3 nucleotide sequence: TGTGCCAGCAGCATTGGGACTAGCGGGAAGGTCGGGGAGCTGTTTTTT.

The chain employs TRBV24-1 and TRBJ1-2; the D gene is possibly TRBD1 (6 bases). The length of the CDR3 is 12 residues. Germline V CDR1 and CDR2: KGHDR, SFDVKD. Trimming removed 3 bases from V and 14 bases from J, with 15 bases in between. In DNA form, the CDR3 reads TGTGCCACCAGTGATGTTACAGGGAGGGAAACCTTC. Translating gives CATSDVTGRETF.